Shown below are 26 T cell receptor beta chains from a single sample sequenced in a study of tumor-infiltrating lymphocytes in localized non-small cell lung cancer. TCRdb keeps only in-frame clones here, not all; method: immunoSEQ multiplex PCR. This table holds some 10,000 clones, around 63% found once. The sequenced material came from lung tumor tissue. The source is a human donor with non-small cell lung cancer.

The J gene is TRBJ1-4, the V gene TRBV19; D remains ambiguous. This CDR3 spans 9 amino acids. The ends were cut back, 9 bases at V and 8 bases at J, with 4 bases in the middle. From germline, CDR1 is LNHDA and CDR2 SQIVND (reference sequence). CDR3 residues: CARKEKLFF. Written as DNA, the CDR3 is TGTGCCAGGAAGGAAAAACTGTTTTTT.

This chain uses TRBV4-3 with TRBJ1-2; D is possibly TRBD1 (6 bases). CDR1 LGHNA and CDR2 YSLEER come from the germline V gene. V gave up 2 bases and J gave up 5 bases, with 18 bases separating them. This CDR3 is built from 16 residues. The CDR3 is CASSQTEDGGRYGYTF. In DNA, the CDR3 is TGCGCCAGCAGCCAAACAGAGGACGGGGGCCGGTATGGCTACACCTTC.

This clone is large by share. This chain joins TRBV5-1 and TRBJ2-1, with D perhaps assigned TRBD1 or TRBD2 (6 bases each). This CDR3 region has 15 residues. Trimming removed 4 bases from V and 6 bases from J, with 17 bases in between. The germline V gene has CDR1 SGHRS and CDR2 YFSETQ. This chain's CDR3 is CASSVTGRGVNEQFF. The CDR3, as DNA: TGCGCCAGCAGCGTAACAGGTAGGGGGGTCAATGAGCAGTTCTTC.

This rearrangement joins TRBV29-1 to TRBJ1-2; D not certain. The CDR3 is made up of 13 amino acids. Germline V gives CDR1 SQVTM, CDR2 ANQGSEA. The ends were cut back, 0 bases at V and 4 bases at J, with 9 bases in the middle. The DNA of the CDR3 is TGCAGCGTTGAAGACGGGTCCCTCTATGGCTACACCTTC. Protein sequence: CSVEDGSLYGYTF. The variable domain in full, with the rest retrieved from reference TRBV29-1 and TRBJ1-2, is SAVISQKPSRDICQRGTSLTIQCQVDSQVTMMFWYRQQPGQSLTLIATANQGSEATYESGFVIDKFPISRPNLTFSTLTVSNMSPEDSSIYLCSVEDGSLYGYTFGSGTRLTVV.

The chain has TRBV5-4 and TRBJ2-5, with 9 bases matching TRBD2. Germline CDR1 and CDR2: SGHNT and YYREEE (reference sequence). With 2 bases clipped from V and 13 bases from J, the junction kept 12 bases outside the gene matches. The CDR3 contains 14 residues. DNA of the CDR3: TGTGCCAGCAGCTTTACAGCGGGAGGCTACGAGCGGTACTTC. Translating gives CASSFTAGGYERYF.

V gene TRBV25-1 combines with J gene TRBJ2-5, with D possibly being TRBD1 (6 bases). The CDR3 spans 11 residues. From germline, CDR1 is MGHDK and CDR2 SYGVNS. Trimming stripped 6 bases from V and 4 bases from J, with 6 bases between. CDR3: CASRDRETQYF. The CDR3, as DNA: TGTGCCAGCAGGGACAGAGAGACCCAGTACTTC.

The V call is TRBV7-9, the J call TRBJ1-1; TRBD1 is a possible D gene (5 bases). The CDR3 extends over 14 amino acids. In germline, CDR1 is SEHNR, CDR2 FQNEAQ (reference sequence). The V end lost 2 bases, the J end lost 7 bases, and 14 bases lay between the germline ends. The CDR3 DNA is TGTGCCAGCAGCTTACAGGGAAGGCTCTTTGAAGCTTTCTTT. It is translated as CASSLQGRLFEAFF. The full variable domain, completed using reference TRBV7-9 and TRBJ1-1, is DTGVSQNPRHKITKRGQNVTFRCDPISEHNRLYWYRQTLGQGPEFLTYFQNEAQLEKSRLLSDRFSAERPKGSFSTLEIQRTEQGDSAMYLCASSLQGRLFEAFFGQGTRLTVV.

The chain carries TRBV6-9 and TRBJ2-7; D is uncertain. Germline-derived CDR1 and CDR2 are MNHGY and SVAAGI. V was clipped by 3 bases and J by 3 bases, with 6 bases between them. The CDR3 totals 12 residues. The CDR3 DNA is TGTGCCAGCAGTTACGAAGGCTACGAGCAGTACTTC. This gives the protein CASSYEGYEQYF.

This clone was seen a handful of times. The CDR3 sequence: CASNPGQGAYYGYTF. The CDR3 region has the DNA TGTGCCAGCAATCCGGGACAGGGGGCTTACTATGGCTACACCTTC. V is TRBV7-9 and J is TRBJ1-2; 12 nucleotides align to TRBD1. The V segment lost 7 bases and the J segment 3 bases; nucleotides outside the gene matches: 6. CDR1 and CDR2 from the germline V gene are SEHNR and FQNEAQ (reference sequence). CDR3 length equals 15 residues.

The chain recombines TRBV9 with TRBJ1-2; D might be TRBD1 (5 bases). The CDR3 is made up of 16 amino acids. V was pared by 0 bases and J by 5 bases, with 17 bases between. The germline V gene has CDR1 SGDLS and CDR2 YYNGEE. The chain's CDR3 is CASSVGAGRVEYGYTF. The CDR3 nucleotides read TGTGCCAGCAGCGTAGGGGCTGGCAGGGTGGAATATGGCTACACCTTC.

This rearrangement joins TRBV7-9 to TRBJ2-7; TRBD1 or TRBD2 may be the D gene (5 bases each). CDR3 length: 16 residues. Per the germline V gene, CDR1 is SEHNR and CDR2 is FQNEAQ (reference sequence). V dropped 2 bases and J dropped 0 bases, with 14 bases sitting between them. CDR3 amino acids: CASSLSVGTASYEQYF. The CDR3, as DNA: TGTGCCAGCAGCTTAAGTGTGGGGACGGCCTCCTACGAGCAGTACTTC.

The chain employs TRBV4-3 and TRBJ2-5; unclear D gene. V lost 2 bases, J lost 4 bases, and 17 bases lay in between. The CDR3 loop spans 16 amino acids. In germline, CDR1 is LGHNA, CDR2 YSLEER. This CDR3 reads CASSQSLGWAVETQYF. Written as DNA, the CDR3 is TGCGCCAGCAGCCAATCCTTGGGTTGGGCTGTAGAGACCCAGTACTTC.

The chain carries TRBV10-3 and TRBJ1-3; 9 bases fit TRBD1. CDR1 and CDR2 from the germline V gene are ENHRY and SYGVKD. V was clipped by 6 bases and J by 3 bases; unmatched bases: 6. This CDR3 is 15 amino acids long. In DNA, the CDR3 is TGTGCCATCAGATACAACAGGGGGCTTGGAAACACCATATATTTT. It translates to CAIRYNRGLGNTIYF.

V and J are TRBV29-1 and TRBJ1-1, with 7 nucleotides matching TRBD1. The germline CDR1 and CDR2 sequences are SQVTM and ANQGSEA. This CDR3 region has 14 residues. The junction had 12 bases not matched to a gene; V was cut back by 6 bases and J by 5 bases. CDR3 residues: CSVVAQGSSTEAFF. The CDR3 DNA is TGCAGCGTGGTTGCACAGGGGTCAAGTACTGAAGCTTTCTTT.

This clone is categorized as medium-sized. The chain links TRBV4-1 to TRBJ1-5; a possible D gene is TRBD1 (6 bases). Germline V CDR1 and CDR2: MGHRA, YSYEKL. The CDR3 extends over 15 amino acids. V lost 0 bases, J lost 4 bases, and 10 bases lay in between. This CDR3 reads CASSQDGTGNQPQHF. The CDR3 nucleotides are TGCGCCAGCAGCCAAGATGGTACAGGGAATCAGCCCCAGCATTTT.

The chain recombines TRBV18 with TRBJ1-1; D is perhaps TRBD1 (6 bases). Per germline, CDR1 KGHSH and CDR2 LQKENI. CDR3 size: 15 residues. The V end was cut by 4 bases, the J end by 1 base, with 13 bases between. The CDR3 loop is CASSHRAMRNTEAFF. CDR3 nucleotides: TGTGCCAGCTCACACAGGGCGATGCGGAACACTGAAGCTTTCTTT.

The V gene is TRBV25-1, the J gene TRBJ2-1; D might be TRBD2 (5 bases). Per germline, CDR1 MGHDK and CDR2 SYGVNS. V was trimmed by 6 bases and J by 4 bases, leaving 7 bases between them. CDR3 length: 12 residues. The chain's CDR3 is CASRSGYNEQFF. For the CDR3, the DNA is TGTGCCAGCAGGAGCGGATACAATGAGCAGTTCTTC.

V usage is TRBV18 and J usage is TRBJ1-2, with TRBD1 identical over 7 bases. CDR1 and CDR2 from the germline V gene are KGHSH and LQKENI. This CDR3 spans 19 amino acids. The ends lost 1 base at V and 7 bases at J; junction bases unmatched: 21. The CDR3 DNA is TGTGCCAGCTCACCACACCCTGGACAGGCCCGGGATTCCCGGGGTGGCTACACCTTC. Its protein product is CASSPHPGQARDSRGGYTF.

The gene calls are TRBV2 and TRBJ1-1; no definite D call. The CDR3 has 13 amino acids. V was trimmed by 8 bases and J by 2 bases, leaving 12 bases between them. The germline gives CDR1 SNHLY, CDR2 FYNNEI. The CDR3 bases are TGTGCCAGCTACGTCCGGCCAAACACTGAAGCTTTCTTT. As protein: CASYVRPNTEAFF.

J is TRBJ1-2 and V is TRBV18; weak D call: TRBD1 (5 bases). The CDR3 is made up of 15 amino acids. V lost 3 bases to trimming and J lost 6 bases, with 17 bases between them. The germline V gene has CDR1 KGHSH and CDR2 LQKENI. In DNA, the CDR3 is TGTGCCAGCTCACCGACCGACAGTCCGGGTGATGGCTACACCTTC. This translates into CASSPTDSPGDGYTF.

This clone is labeled as medium-sized. The J gene is TRBJ1-1, the V gene TRBV6-5; D not certain. The ends were cut back, 6 bases at V and 0 bases at J, with 11 bases in the middle. Germline loops: CDR1 MNHEY, CDR2 SVGAGI. The CDR3 length is 14 residues. CDR3 coding DNA: TGTGCCAGCAGCCCCAGAGCCATGAACACTGAAGCTTTCTTT. Translation: CASSPRAMNTEAFF.

This clone has just a few counts. V usage is TRBV20-1 and J usage is TRBJ2-5; D gene unclear. V was cut by 3 bases and J by 5 bases, with 7 bases left in between. CDR1 and CDR2 (germline): DFQATT, SNEGSKA (reference sequence). The CDR3 covers 11 residues. CDR3 residues: CSASSWETQYF. The CDR3 DNA reads TGCAGTGCTAGCTCCTGGGAGACCCAGTACTTC.

This clone was recorded a few times. The genes are TRBV30 and TRBJ1-4; no definite D call. The CDR3 covers 14 residues. Trimming removed 0 bases from V and 7 bases from J, with 12 bases in between. The V gene's germline CDR1 is GTSNPN and CDR2 SVGIG (reference sequence). The CDR3 DNA follows: TGTGCCTGGAGTGTATTAGGGATTGCTGAAAAACTGTTTTTT. This codes for CAWSVLGIAEKLFF.

The chain employs TRBV7-6 and TRBJ2-2, with unresolved D. Germline CDR1 is SGHVS and CDR2 is FNYEAQ. CDR3 size: 14 residues. Trimming took 1 base from V and 5 from J, leaving 8 bases between them. In DNA, the CDR3 is TGTGCCAGCAGCTTAGGGATGGGGACCGGGGAGCTGTTTTTT. It specifies CASSLGMGTGELFF.

CDR3 sequence reads: CASSLGLAGFNEQFF. CDR3 coding DNA: TGTGCCAGCAGCTTGGGCCTAGCGGGATTCAATGAGCAGTTCTTC. This chain joins TRBV7-8 and TRBJ2-1, with 9 nucleotides matching TRBD2. After removal of 3 bases from V and 6 bases from J, the junction contained 6 bases not matched to a gene. The CDR3 loop spans 15 amino acids. Germline V gene sequence: CDR1 SGHVS, CDR2 FQNEAQ.

The rearrangement joins TRBV7-8 to TRBJ2-6; unclear D gene. Trimming pared 2 bases from V and 4 bases from J, leaving 27 bases between. Germline V gene lookup returns CDR1 SGHVS and CDR2 FQNEAQ. The CDR3 sequence is 21 residues long. CDR3 region: CASSLFRQATSIGRGANVLTF. The CDR3 nucleotides read TGTGCCAGCAGCTTATTTAGGCAGGCAACCTCCATAGGACGAGGGGCCAACGTCCTGACTTTC.